What follows are 11 T cell receptor beta chains derived from one specimen sequenced in a study of T cell repertoires in cytomegalovirus infection. Using its own MiXCR run on the reads, TCRdb lists one record per CDR3 protein. The data show roughly 920,000 distinct CDR3 sequences, about a third seen once. These receptors' antigens are unknown. Specimen: cultured CD8+ T cells from PBMCs, collected from culture after CMV antigen stimulation. These receptor sequences come from a human donor in good health (CMV status not recorded). Some clones in this sample may be carry-over from other donors' samples.

J is TRBJ2-2 and V is TRBV19; D assignment may be TRBD1 or TRBD2 (5 bases each). From germline, CDR1 is LNHDA and CDR2 SQIVND (reference sequence). V was clipped by 5 bases and J by 0 bases, with 7 bases between them. The CDR3 consists of 14 residues. The CDR3 here is CASSGGANTGELFF. For the CDR3, the DNA is TGTGCCAGTAGTGGGGGAGCGAACACCGGGGAGCTGTTTTTT.

J is TRBJ2-3 and V is TRBV11-3, with D possibly matching TRBD1 (5 bases). Looked up from germline, CDR1 is SGHNT and CDR2 is YENEEA. The CDR3 is 15 residues long. V lost 3 bases and J lost 4, with 14 bases in between. DNA for the CDR3: TGTGCCAGCAGCTTTGGTCAGGGTACGGCAGATACGCAGTATTTT. This codes for CASSFGQGTADTQYF.

The chain links TRBV7-6 to TRBJ2-5; D remains ambiguous. The CDR3 covers 19 residues. Germline V gene lookup returns CDR1 SGHVS and CDR2 FNYEAQ. Trimming pared 2 bases from V and 1 base from J, leaving 23 bases between. CDR3 bases: TGTGCCAGCAGCTTAACCCCCCCCAGACCCTACTACTCCCAAGAGACCCAGTACTTC. Protein product: CASSLTPPRPYYSQETQYF.

The chain uses TRBV28 and TRBJ1-1; 10 bases fit TRBD1. The CDR3 has 17 residues. After removal of 6 bases from V and 5 bases from J, the junction contained 15 bases not matched to a gene. The V gene's germline CDR1 is MDHEN and CDR2 SYDVKM. For the CDR3, the DNA is TGTGCCAGCAGACCAAGGAGACAGGGGGCGCGTGAAACTGAAGCTTTCTTT. Amino acids: CASRPRRQGARETEAFF.

This sequence joins TRBV5-1 and TRBJ2-7; a possible D gene is TRBD2 (6 bases). V was clipped by 5 bases and J by 7 bases, with 22 bases between them. This CDR3 has 15 residues. Looked up from germline, CDR1 is SGHRS and CDR2 is YFSETQ. CDR3: CASSWPGTGTGEQYF. In DNA form, the CDR3 reads TGCGCCAGCAGTTGGCCCGGGACCGGGACTGGGGAGCAGTACTTC.

V gene TRBV18 combines with J gene TRBJ2-1; D call uncertain. CDR3 length equals 14 residues. Trimming pared 3 bases from V and 3 bases from J, leaving 9 bases between. Germline CDR1 reads KGHSH; CDR2 reads LQKENI. The DNA of the CDR3 is TGTGCCAGCTCACCCCCGTTAGACTACAATGAGCAGTTCTTC. Translation: CASSPPLDYNEQFF. Together with reference TRBV18 and TRBJ2-1, the CDR3 gives the full variable domain: NAGVMQNPRHLVRRRGQEARLRCSPMKGHSHVYWYRQLPEEGLKFMVYLQKENIIDESGMPKERFSAEFPKEGPSILRIQQVVRGDSAAYFCASSPPLDYNEQFFGPGTRLTVL.

The rearrangement links TRBV10-3 to TRBJ2-3; 7 nucleotides line up with TRBD2. V was pared by 6 bases and J by 0 bases, with 12 bases of the junction left unmatched. Germline-derived CDR1 and CDR2 are ENHRY and SYGVKD. There are 17 residues in the CDR3. CDR3 DNA sequence: TGTGCCATCAGCGCCACGAGCGGCGGGGGAAGCACAGATACGCAGTATTTT. Protein: CAISATSGGGSTDTQYF.

The chain carries TRBV19 and TRBJ2-2, with 8 nucleotides matching TRBD1. CDR3 length equals 14 residues. The junction had 2 bases not matched to a gene; V was cut back by 4 bases and J by 4 bases. CDR1 is LNHDA, CDR2 SQIVND, per germline (reference sequence). CDR3 coding DNA: TGTGCCAGTAGTAGGACAGGGCTCACCGGGGAGCTGTTTTTT. Protein sequence: CASSRTGLTGELFF.

The V gene is TRBV7-6, the J gene TRBJ2-5; 11 bases align to TRBD2. The CDR3 extends over 18 amino acids. CDR1 and CDR2 (germline): SGHVS, FNYEAQ. V dropped 4 bases and J dropped 5; count of bases not matched to a gene: 15. The chain's CDR3 is CASSSRASGGPAGETQYF. CDR3 sequence (DNA): TGTGCCAGCAGCTCTAGGGCTAGCGGGGGGCCCGCGGGGGAGACCCAGTACTTC. The full variable domain, rest sourced from reference TRBV7-6 and TRBJ2-5, is GAGVSQSPRYKVTKRGQDVALRCDPISGHVSLYWYRQALGQGPEFLTYFNYEAQQDKSGLPNDRFSAERPEGSISTLTIQRTEQRDSAMYRCASSSRASGGPAGETQYFGPGTRLLVL.

This clonotype turned up a few times. The rearrangement links TRBV20-1 to TRBJ2-3, with D perhaps TRBD1 or TRBD2 (5 bases each). Between the trimmed V and J ends, which lost 3 bases and 6 bases, there was a span of 19 bases. The CDR3 contains 15 residues. Germline CDR1 DFQATT, CDR2 SNEGSKA (reference sequence). The CDR3 spells CSASPRDHEKDTQYF. The DNA for the CDR3 is TGCAGTGCTAGTCCCCGGGACCACGAAAAGGATACGCAGTATTTT.

This clonotype was detected only a few times. This sequence joins TRBV6-6 and TRBJ1-2, with TRBD1 as a possible D gene (5 bases). The CDR3 length is 9 residues. Germline assignment: CDR1 MNHNY and CDR2 SVGAGI (reference sequence). Trimming shortened V by 2 bases and J by 14 bases, and 6 bases separated the two germline ends. CDR3 in DNA: TGTGCCAGCAGTTACCCAGGGACCTTC. Its translation is CASSYPGTF.